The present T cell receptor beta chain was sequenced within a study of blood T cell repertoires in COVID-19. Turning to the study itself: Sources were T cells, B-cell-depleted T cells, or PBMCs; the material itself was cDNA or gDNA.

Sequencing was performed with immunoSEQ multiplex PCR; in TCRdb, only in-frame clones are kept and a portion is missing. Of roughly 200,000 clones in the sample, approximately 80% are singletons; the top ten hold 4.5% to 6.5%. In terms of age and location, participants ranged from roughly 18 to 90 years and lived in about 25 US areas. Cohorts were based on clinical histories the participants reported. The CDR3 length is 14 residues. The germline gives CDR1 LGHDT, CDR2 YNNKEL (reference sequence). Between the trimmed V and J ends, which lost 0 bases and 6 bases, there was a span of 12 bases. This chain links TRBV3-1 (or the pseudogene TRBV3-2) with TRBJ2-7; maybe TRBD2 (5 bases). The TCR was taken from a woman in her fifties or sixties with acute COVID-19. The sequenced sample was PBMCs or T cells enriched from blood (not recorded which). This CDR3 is CASSQDNLRGEQYF. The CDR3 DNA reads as TGTGCCAGCAGCCAAGACAACCTTCGGGGCGAGCAGTACTTC.